A selection of T cell receptor beta chains follows, all from one sample in a study of T cell responses to AZD1222 COVID-19 vaccine. Data came from immunoSEQ multiplex PCR; TCRdb stores just in-frame clones and leaves some out. The repertoire holds 150,000 to 200,000 clones, with roughly 93% as singletons. The sample here was peripheral blood, taken on day 0 of AZD1222 vaccination. The source of these receptors is an adult in good health. Both conserved end residues are part of each CDR3. Each record gives: J gene, D gene, clone size, V gene, CDR3 DNA, CDR3 protein. The D gene is left open where the match is weak. Expanded clones get a size class; other rows say once, few or many, or leave the size out.

TRBJ2-3 | TRBD1 | NA | TRBV10-3 | TGTGCCTCCACCTCCCTCGTCCAGGGGGTCAATACGCAGTATTTT | CASTSLVQGVNTQYF
TRBJ1-1 | NA | NA | TRBV9 | TGTGCCAGCAGCGTTAAACCTATACGGAACACTGAAGCTTTCTTT | CASSVKPIRNTEAFF
TRBJ2-3 | TRBD1 | NA | TRBV27 | TGTGCCAGCAGTTTACTGACAGGGGTCGGCACAGATACGCAGTATTTT | CASSLLTGVGTDTQYF
TRBJ2-5 | NA | NA | TRBV6-1 | TGTGCCAGCAGTGAGGGAAGAGGGACAGAGACCCAGTACTTC | CASSEGRGTETQYF
TRBJ2-7 | TRBD2 | NA | TRBV24-1 | TGTGCCACCAGTGCGAATAGCGGGAGGCCCTACGAGCAGTACTTC | CATSANSGRPYEQYF
TRBJ2-1 | TRBD2 | NA | TRBV11-2 | TGTGCCAGCAGCGGACTAGCGGGAGGGTACAATGAGCAGTTCTTC | CASSGLAGGYNEQFF
TRBJ1-4 | NA | NA | TRBV5-1 | TGCGCCAGCAGCTTGGATGGCAGAACTAATGAAAAACTGTTTTTT | CASSLDGRTNEKLFF
TRBJ2-3 | NA | NA | TRBV30 | TGTGCCTGGAACGACCTTGGTCTCGCAGATACGCAGTATTTT | CAWNDLGLADTQYF
TRBJ1-2 | NA | NA | TRBV28 | TGTGCCAGCAGTTTGACCCCGCGTCATGGCTACACCTTC | CASSLTPRHGYTF
TRBJ2-5 | NA | NA | TRBV2 | TGTGCCAGCAGTGAGAGGGAGACCCAGTACTTC | CASSERETQYF
TRBJ1-2 | NA | NA | TRBV5-1 | TGCGCCAGCAGCTTGACACTGGGGACCTATGGCTACACCTTC | CASSLTLGTYGYTF
TRBJ1-5 | NA | NA | TRBV14 | TGTGCCAGCAGCAACGGATATCAGCCCCAGCATTTT | CASSNGYQPQHF
TRBJ1-1 | NA | NA | TRBV5-1 | TGCGCCAGCTACGCAGGGGTTCTGAACACTGAAGCTTTCTTT | CASYAGVLNTEAFF
TRBJ1-2 | NA | NA | TRBV6-1 | TGTGCCAGCAGTGAAGCGATTAAGGGCTATGGCTACACCTTC | CASSEAIKGYGYTF
TRBJ1-1 | TRBD1 | NA | TRBV29-1 | TGCAGCGTCGACCGGGACAGGGGGCTGCGGGCTTTCTTT | CSVDRDRGLRAFF
TRBJ2-7 | NA | few | TRBV14 | TGTGCCAGCAGCCCGAAACCGGAGGGCCCGTCCCCCGAGCAGTACTTC | CASSPKPEGPSPEQYF
TRBJ2-2 | TRBD1 | NA | TRBV5-1 | TGCGCCAGCAGCTTGGACAGGGGGCGCCCCGGGGAGCTGTTTTTT | CASSLDRGRPGELFF
TRBJ1-2 | NA | NA | TRBV19 | TGTGCCAGTAGTATTCGCTGGGGCTATGGCTACACCTTC | CASSIRWGYGYTF
TRBJ1-1 | NA | NA | TRBV6-6 | TGTGCCAGCAGTTACTCGAACTACATGAACACTGAAGCTTTCTTT | CASSYSNYMNTEAFF
TRBJ1-4 | NA | NA | TRBV6-5 | TGTGCCAGCAGTCCCTGGGAGAGTAATGAAAAACTGTTTTTT | CASSPWESNEKLFF
TRBJ1-1 | TRBD1 | NA | TRBV5-1 | TGCGCCAGCAGCTACGGGACAGGGGGGAACACTGAAGCTTTCTTT | CASSYGTGGNTEAFF
TRBJ1-4 | TRBD1 | NA | TRBV5-1 | TGCGCCAGCAGCCAACAGGGGGCGGCTAATGAAAAACTGTTTTTT | CASSQQGAANEKLFF
TRBJ2-3 | TRBD2 | NA | TRBV2 | TGTGCCAGCAGTTCGTACGGGAGGGACACAGATACGCAGTATTTT | CASSSYGRDTDTQYF